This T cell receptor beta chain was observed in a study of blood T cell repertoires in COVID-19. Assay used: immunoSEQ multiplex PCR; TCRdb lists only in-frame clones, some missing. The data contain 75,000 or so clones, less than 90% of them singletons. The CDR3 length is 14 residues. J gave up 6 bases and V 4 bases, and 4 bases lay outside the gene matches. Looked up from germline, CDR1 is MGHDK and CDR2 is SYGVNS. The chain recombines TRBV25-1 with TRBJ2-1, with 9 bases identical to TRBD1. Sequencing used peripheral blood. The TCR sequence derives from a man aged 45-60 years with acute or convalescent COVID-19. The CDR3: CASSVSDRGNEQFF. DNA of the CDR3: TGTGCCAGCAGTGTTTCGGACAGGGGCAATGAGCAGTTCTTC.